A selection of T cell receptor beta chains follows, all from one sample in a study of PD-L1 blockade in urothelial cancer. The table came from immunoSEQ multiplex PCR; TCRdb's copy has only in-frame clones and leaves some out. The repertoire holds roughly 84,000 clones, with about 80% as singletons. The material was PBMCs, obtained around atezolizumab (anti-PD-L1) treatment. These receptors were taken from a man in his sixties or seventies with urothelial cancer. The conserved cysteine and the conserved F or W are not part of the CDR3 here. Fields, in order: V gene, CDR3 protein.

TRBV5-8,ASSLRGYEAF
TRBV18,ASSPAAGQDTGELF
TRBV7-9,ASSLGQNTEAF
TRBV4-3,ASSSPTSASTDTQY
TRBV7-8,ASSLTGDLNGEQY
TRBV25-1,ASSEYFGGGTYNEQF
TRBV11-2,ASSRDRLNYEQY
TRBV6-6,ASSYSLRTISNGYT
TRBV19,ASSLPGTGSEKLF
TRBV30,AWSGLAQETQY
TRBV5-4,ASSFRQADTQY
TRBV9,ASSGGTSNEQF
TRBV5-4,ASSLSGSYNEQF
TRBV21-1,ASSKQASQETQY
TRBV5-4,AASATGSYEQY
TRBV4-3,ASSQDWRPSPFNEQF
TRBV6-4,ASRKDRDRTDTQY
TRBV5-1,ASSLSPGTGGEQY
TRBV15,ATSRRGPGPEYGYT
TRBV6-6,ASSYSDGRDTYEQY
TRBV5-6,ASSFGQNTEAF
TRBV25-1,ASSEPGGGNIQY
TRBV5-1,ASSLRTGTREKLF
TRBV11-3,ASSFGGPSSYEQY
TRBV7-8,ASSPSGAGGWGETQY
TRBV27,ASSQFSSGGTYTQY
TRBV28,ASRRLAGYNEQF
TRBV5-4,ASSSGQGAGEAF
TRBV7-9,ASSLEGTSGSYEQY
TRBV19,ASSRSGASYEQY
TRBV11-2,ASSLSQGGEAF
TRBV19,ASRNIGGYT
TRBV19,ASSLYGLPSPLSYEQY
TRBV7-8,ASSSGGGGYT
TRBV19,ASSIDFSSYNEQF
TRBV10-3,AISSRPPGEAF
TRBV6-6,AHGRTGVYNEQF
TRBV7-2,ASRYSGDEQY
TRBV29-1,SVQQESYEQY
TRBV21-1,ASSDTGQGDYGYT
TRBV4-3,ASSQTKGQPFPGANVLT
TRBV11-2,ASSLAPLITSANEQF
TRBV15,ATSRDGGARLDTQY